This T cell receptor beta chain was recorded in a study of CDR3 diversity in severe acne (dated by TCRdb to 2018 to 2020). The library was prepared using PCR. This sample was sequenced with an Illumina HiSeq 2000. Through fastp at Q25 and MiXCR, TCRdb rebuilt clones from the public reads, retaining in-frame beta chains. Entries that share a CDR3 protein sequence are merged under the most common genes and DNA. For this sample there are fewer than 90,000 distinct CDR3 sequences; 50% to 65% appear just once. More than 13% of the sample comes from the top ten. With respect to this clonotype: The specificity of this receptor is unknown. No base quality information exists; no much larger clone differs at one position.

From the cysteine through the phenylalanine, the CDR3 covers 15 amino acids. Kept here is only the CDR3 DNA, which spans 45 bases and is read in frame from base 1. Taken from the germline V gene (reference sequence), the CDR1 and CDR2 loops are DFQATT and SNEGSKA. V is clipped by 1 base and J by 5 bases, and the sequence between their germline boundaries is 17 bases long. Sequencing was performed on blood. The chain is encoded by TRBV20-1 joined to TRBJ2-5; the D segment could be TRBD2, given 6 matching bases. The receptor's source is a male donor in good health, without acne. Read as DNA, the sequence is TGCAGTGCTAGAGGAGGAGGGGATCAGGGCGAGACCCAGTACTTC. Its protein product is CSARGGGDQGETQYF.